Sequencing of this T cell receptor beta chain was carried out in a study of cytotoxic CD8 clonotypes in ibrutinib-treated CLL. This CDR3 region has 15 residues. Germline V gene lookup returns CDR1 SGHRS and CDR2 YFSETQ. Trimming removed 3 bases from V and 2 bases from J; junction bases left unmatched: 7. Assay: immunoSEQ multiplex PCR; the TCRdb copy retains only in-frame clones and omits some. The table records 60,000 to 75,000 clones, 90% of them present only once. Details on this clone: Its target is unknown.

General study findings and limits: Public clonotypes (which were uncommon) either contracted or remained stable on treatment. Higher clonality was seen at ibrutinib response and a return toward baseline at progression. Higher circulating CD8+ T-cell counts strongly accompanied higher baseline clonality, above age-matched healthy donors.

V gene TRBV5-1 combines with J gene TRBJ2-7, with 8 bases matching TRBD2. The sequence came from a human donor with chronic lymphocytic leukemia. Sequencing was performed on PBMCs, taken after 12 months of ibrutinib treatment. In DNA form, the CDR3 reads TGCGCCAGCAGCTCGGGAGGGGGGGAGGCCTACGAGCAGTACTTC. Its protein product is CASSSGGGEAYEQYF.